The clone carrying this T cell receptor beta chain came up once. The data were obtained in a study of blood T cell repertoires in COVID-19. V was pared by 3 bases and J by 5 bases, with 14 bases between. This CDR3 spans 15 amino acids. The germline V gene has CDR1 ENHRY and CDR2 SYGVKD. TCRdb's copy holds only in-frame clones and misses some; the assay was immunoSEQ multiplex PCR. The repertoire holds around 170,000 clones, approximately 74% seen once, with around 2.9% in the top ten. The receptor's source is a woman over 75 with acute or convalescent COVID-19. Specimen: peripheral blood. V usage is TRBV10-3 and J usage is TRBJ2-1, with D perhaps matching TRBD1 (6 bases). CDR3 sequence reads: CAISEPPGHNNEQFF. Here the CDR3 DNA reads TGTGCCATCAGTGAACCCCCGGGACACAACAATGAGCAGTTCTTC.